The 9 T cell receptor beta chains listed next were all sequenced from one sample in a study of blood T cell repertoires in COVID-19. Generated by immunoSEQ multiplex PCR, the TCRdb table keeps only in-frame clones and is missing some. The data contain approximately 15,000 clones, more than 65% of them singletons. Sample: peripheral blood. The receptors were gathered from a human donor in a cohort sampled during active COVID-19.

The CDR3 nucleotides are TGCGCCAGCAGCCAAGATGAATGGCCTTACAATGAGCAGTTCTTC. Translation: CASSQDEWPYNEQFF. The rearrangement joins TRBV4-1 to TRBJ2-1; D uncertain. This CDR3 comprises 15 residues. The V gene's germline CDR1 is MGHRA and CDR2 YSYEKL. The V end was cut by 0 bases, the J end by 4 bases, with 10 bases between.

The rearrangement uses TRBV7-6 and TRBJ2-1, with TRBD2 matching 10 bases. In germline, CDR1 is SGHVS, CDR2 FNYEAQ. This CDR3 spans 17 amino acids. Trimming took 1 base from V and 4 from J; bases not matched to a gene: 7. CDR3 in amino acids: CASSLVSSGSLYNEQFF. The CDR3 DNA follows: TGTGCCAGCAGCTTAGTCTCTAGCGGGAGTTTGTACAATGAGCAGTTCTTC. The complete variable domain, with remaining parts taken from reference TRBV7-6 and TRBJ2-1, reads GAGVSQSPRYKVTKRGQDVALRCDPISGHVSLYWYRQALGQGPEFLTYFNYEAQQDKSGLPNDRFSAERPEGSISTLTIQRTEQRDSAMYRCASSLVSSGSLYNEQFFGPGTRLTVL.

The rearrangement uses TRBV7-3 and TRBJ1-1, with a tentative D call TRBD1 (5 bases). There are 15 residues in the CDR3. V dropped 3 bases and J dropped 2 bases, with 13 bases sitting between them. Per germline, CDR1 SGHTA and CDR2 FQGTGA. CDR3 protein: CASSLSGGENTEAFF. The CDR3 bases are TGTGCCAGCAGCTTGTCCGGGGGGGAAAACACTGAAGCTTTCTTT.

This chain joins TRBV4-3 and TRBJ2-7; 9 nucleotides align to TRBD1. After removal of 1 base from V and 3 bases from J, the junction contained 7 bases not matched to a gene. This CDR3 region has 16 residues. Germline values: CDR1 LGHNA, CDR2 YSLEER. CDR3 sequence: CASSQATPGQGYEQYF. In DNA, the CDR3 is TGCGCCAGCAGCCAAGCAACCCCGGGACAGGGCTACGAGCAGTACTTC.

This clone was seen a single time. V gene TRBV4-3 combines with J gene TRBJ2-7; 10 bases align to TRBD2. The CDR3 is 15 amino acids. Trimming took 1 base from V and 5 from J; bases not matched to a gene: 5. The germline gives CDR1 LGHNA, CDR2 YSLEER. The CDR3 spells CASSQGSLAGDEQYF. Written as DNA, the CDR3 is TGCGCCAGCAGCCAAGGTTCCCTAGCGGGAGACGAGCAGTACTTC.

The chain employs TRBV7-2 and TRBJ2-5; TRBD2 matches at 7 bases. V gave up 4 bases and J gave up 2 bases; unmatched junction bases: 7. Germline CDR1 SGHTA, CDR2 FQGNSA. This CDR3 spans 15 amino acids. The CDR3 spells CASSWGLSGQETQYF. CDR3 DNA sequence: TGTGCCAGCAGCTGGGGACTATCTGGGCAAGAGACCCAGTACTTC. The full variable domain, its missing parts supplied by reference TRBV7-2 and TRBJ2-5, is GAGVSQSPSNKVTEKGKDVELRCDPISGHTALYWYRQSLGQGLEFLIYFQGNSAPDKSGLPSDRFSAERTGGSVSTLTIQRTQQEDSAVYLCASSWGLSGQETQYFGPGTRLLVL.

This clone was recorded many times. DNA of the CDR3: TGTGCCAGCAGCCAAGAACAGGGACAGGACGAGCAGTACTTC. Translation gives CASSQEQGQDEQYF. This chain uses TRBV4-2 with TRBJ2-7; TRBD1 aligns across 8 bases. The CDR3 runs to 14 residues. Germline CDR1 is LGHNA and CDR2 is YNFKEQ. The V gene end was trimmed by 0 bases and the J gene end by 5 bases; junction bases not matched to a gene: 3.

The chain joins TRBV28 to TRBJ1-4, with 8 bases fitting TRBD1. This CDR3 has 16 amino acids. Germline V lookup: CDR1 MDHEN, CDR2 SYDVKM. With V trimmed by 4 bases and J by 7 bases, 11 bases remained unmatched. This chain's CDR3 is CASSSPPQGAGEKLFF. CDR3 in DNA: TGTGCCAGCAGTTCTCCACCCCAGGGGGCGGGTGAAAAACTGTTTTTT.

The chain joins TRBV6-2 or TRBV6-3 to TRBJ1-4; tentatively, D is TRBD1 (6 bases). The germline V gene has CDR1 MNHEY and CDR2 SVGEGT. The CDR3 totals 14 residues. Trimming removed 2 bases from V and 7 bases from J, with 11 bases in between. CDR3 sequence: CASSYGGGPEKLFF. The CDR3, as DNA: TGTGCCAGCAGTTACGGGGGCGGCCCTGAAAAACTGTTTTTT.